These 7 T cell receptor beta chains share one sample of origin, sequenced in a study of response to subunit inactivated influenza vaccine. TCRdb processed the RT-PCR reads anew with MiXCR; each CDR3 protein has one entry. The table records approximately 700,000 distinct CDR3 sequences, 15% to 19% of them present only once. Sample: PBMCs from blood, taken approximately 12 days after vaccination. The receptors here all came from a man over 45 who received an inactivated influenza vaccine.

This clonotype was picked up a small number of times. This chain links TRBV6-2 or TRBV6-3 with TRBJ2-7; 15 bases fit TRBD2. J was trimmed by 1 base and V by 6 bases; bases with no gene match: 10. Germline V gene lookup returns CDR1 MNHEY and CDR2 SVGEGT. The CDR3 consists of 18 residues. The CDR3 sequence: CASRTLGTSGGRSYEQYF. The CDR3, as DNA: TGTGCCAGCAGAACCCTCGGGACTAGCGGGGGGCGATCCTACGAGCAGTACTTC.

V and J are TRBV12-3 or TRBV12-4 and TRBJ1-2, with D maybe TRBD1 (5 bases). This CDR3 region has 14 residues. Trimming pared 7 bases from V and 1 base from J, leaving 13 bases between. The CDR3 loop reads CASTSGGLNYGYTF. In DNA form, the CDR3 reads TGTGCCAGCACATCCGGGGGACTTAACTATGGCTACACCTTC.

In its sample, this clonotype was seen a few times. V and J are TRBV5-6 and TRBJ2-4, with TRBD2 matching 11 bases. V was clipped by 1 base and J by 16 bases; unmatched bases: 7. CDR1 and CDR2 (germline): SGHDT, YYEEEE. This CDR3 comprises 13 residues. CDR3 region: CASSLTSGGFVYF. CDR3 bases: TGTGCCAGCAGCTTGACTAGCGGGGGTTTCGTTTACTTC.

This clonotype was found many times. V is TRBV12-3 or TRBV12-4 and J is TRBJ1-5, with TRBD1 matching 8 bases. The CDR3 has 16 residues. Losses at the gene ends were 1 base for V and 6 bases for J; bases not matched to a gene: 8. CDR3 sequence reads: CASSLGPTGGGQPQHF. For the CDR3, the DNA is TGTGCCAGCAGTTTAGGACCTACAGGGGGAGGTCAGCCCCAGCATTTT.

V gene TRBV3-1 combines with J gene TRBJ2-3, with D possibly being TRBD1 (5 bases). The V end was cut by 4 bases, the J end by 2 bases, with 13 bases between. The germline gives CDR1 LGHDT, CDR2 YNNKEL (reference sequence). The CDR3 has 15 amino acids. The CDR3 spells CASSPGPLSTDTQYF. CDR3 in DNA: TGTGCCAGCAGCCCAGGGCCACTCTCCACAGATACGCAGTATTTT.

CDR3 protein: CASSQKGSYEQYF. CDR3 sequence (DNA): TGTGCCAGCAGCCAAAAGGGTTCCTACGAGCAGTACTTC. J is TRBJ2-7 and V is TRBV28; unclear D gene. V lost 6 bases and J 1 base, leaving 10 bases between the germline ends. Germline loops: CDR1 MDHEN, CDR2 SYDVKM. The CDR3 sequence is 13 residues long.

This clonotype was detected a few times. CDR3 in amino acids: CSARPAAGTVPETQYF. DNA for the CDR3: TGCAGTGCTAGACCCGCCGCCGGGACAGTGCCAGAGACCCAGTACTTC. This chain joins TRBV20-1 and TRBJ2-5; the match to TRBD1 covers 7 bases. Germline V gives CDR1 DFQATT, CDR2 SNEGSKA (reference sequence). V was clipped by 2 bases and J by 4 bases; unmatched bases: 13. CDR3 length: 16 residues.